This T cell receptor beta chain was sequenced in a study of shared clonotypes between healthy human individuals. Study conclusions and caveats: Among several donors, approximately 5% of naive CD4 clonotypes were found in common. It was the non-shared clonotypes that had lower generation probabilities than clonotypes shared by all four donors. Memory subsets generally showed lower estimated richness than naive subsets.

The authors divided CD4+ cells into CD45RA+ naive and CD45RA-negative memory subsets. Method: immunoSEQ multiplex PCR; TCRdb's copy keeps in-frame clones and lacks some. The table records more than 2 million clones, roughly 95% of them present only once. The CDR3 is 15 amino acids. Trimming shortened V by 5 bases and J by 0 bases, and 10 bases separated the two germline ends. The germline gives CDR1 MNHEY, CDR2 SMNVEV (reference sequence). Worth noting for this clone: Antigen specificity is unknown.

The sample was naive CD4+ T cells sorted from blood. The subset was: CD45RA+ positively selected. The receptor was isolated from a man aged 18 to 30 in good health. The chain carries TRBV27 and TRBJ2-2, with a weak D call TRBD1 (6 bases). CDR3 residues: CASSERTANTGELFF. In nucleotides, the CDR3 is TGTGCCAGCAGTGAAAGGACAGCGAACACCGGGGAGCTGTTTTTT.